The 12 T cell receptor beta chains in this list originate from one sample, sequenced in a study of T cell responses to AZD1222 COVID-19 vaccine. The assay was immunoSEQ multiplex PCR, and TCRdb's table has in-frame clones only and misses some. The sample contains 75,000 to 85,000 clones, 75% to 90% of which appear only once. Sequenced here: peripheral blood, sampled on day 0 of AZD1222 vaccination. Receptor source: an adult in good health.

This sequence joins TRBV7-9 and TRBJ2-7; weak D call: TRBD2 (5 bases). Trimming removed 0 bases at V and 2 bases at J, with 8 bases between. This CDR3 has 14 amino acids. Germline CDR1 reads SEHNR; CDR2 reads FQNEAQ (reference sequence). In nucleotides, the CDR3 is TGTGCCAGCAGCTTAGCGGGAGCGGCCTACGAGCAGTACTTC. This codes for CASSLAGAAYEQYF.

The chain employs TRBV18 and TRBJ2-7; TRBD2 matches 7 bases. CDR1 KGHSH and CDR2 LQKENI come from the germline V gene. With 6 bases clipped from V and 4 bases from J, the junction kept 9 bases outside the gene matches. The CDR3 covers 14 residues. CDR3 sequence reads: CASSPGGRGYEQYF. CDR3 coding DNA: TGTGCCAGCTCGCCGGGAGGAAGGGGATACGAGCAGTACTTC.

The V and J genes are TRBV6-5 and TRBJ1-1; a weak D match, TRBD1 (6 bases). Germline CDR1 MNHEY, CDR2 SVGAGI. V lost 5 bases and J lost 7, with 20 bases in between. The CDR3 sequence is 15 residues long. This chain's CDR3 is CASSLRTVSLVEAFF. In DNA, the CDR3 is TGTGCCAGCAGTCTTCGGACAGTCTCACTAGTTGAAGCTTTCTTT.

This chain joins TRBV10-3 and TRBJ2-1; 9 bases line up with TRBD2. CDR3 length equals 13 residues. Losses at the gene ends were 6 bases for V and 6 bases for J; bases not matched to a gene: 3. Germline values: CDR1 ENHRY, CDR2 SYGVKD. As DNA, the CDR3 is TGTGCCATCAGCGCTAGCGGGACCAATGAGCAGTTCTTC. This sequence encodes CAISASGTNEQFF.

The chain has TRBV12-3 or TRBV12-4 and TRBJ2-7; 9 bases line up with TRBD1. CDR3 length: 13 residues. Losses at the gene ends were 8 bases for V and 5 bases for J; bases not matched to a gene: 7. The DNA of the CDR3 is TGTGCCAGCGGGGGGACAGGGCCCCACGAGCAGTACTTC. It encodes CASGGTGPHEQYF.

V usage is TRBV3-1 (or the pseudogene TRBV3-2) and J usage is TRBJ1-1, with 9 bases matching TRBD1. Germline V gives CDR1 LGHDT, CDR2 YNNKEL (reference sequence). CDR3 length: 13 amino acids. Unmatched junction bases numbered 5, after V lost 2 bases and J lost 10 bases. The CDR3 reads CASSQTGGELAFF. CDR3 nucleotides: TGTGCCAGCAGCCAAACAGGGGGCGAACTAGCTTTCTTT.

This chain joins TRBV7-2 and TRBJ1-1; no firm D call. The CDR3 has 13 amino acids. Per germline, CDR1 SGHTA and CDR2 FQGNSA. Deletions cut 1 base from V and 6 bases from J, with 9 bases between. In DNA form, the CDR3 reads TGTGCCAGCAGCTTAGGGTCCCGATCTGAAGCTTTCTTT. Residues: CASSLGSRSEAFF.

The chain joins TRBV18 to TRBJ1-2, with 9 positions matching TRBD1. The CDR3 is 15 residues long. V was pared by 3 bases and J by 7 bases, with 9 bases of the junction left unmatched. CDR1 and CDR2 from the germline V gene are KGHSH and LQKENI. CDR3 in DNA: TGTGCCAGCTCACCCCGCGAACAGGGGGCTGGTGGCTACACCTTC. It translates to CASSPREQGAGGYTF.

This rearrangement joins TRBV19 to TRBJ1-2; 11 bases are shared with TRBD1. The CDR3 has 16 amino acids. Germline V lookup: CDR1 LNHDA, CDR2 SQIVND (reference sequence). With 3 bases clipped from V and 6 bases from J, the junction kept 9 bases outside the gene matches. The CDR3 here is CASSMPPGQGAHGYTF. CDR3 DNA: TGTGCCAGTAGTATGCCCCCTGGACAGGGGGCCCATGGCTACACCTTC. Variable domain in full (rest from reference TRBV19 and TRBJ1-2): DGGITQSPKYLFRKEGQNVTLSCEQNLNHDAMYWYRQDPGQGLRLIYYSQIVNDFQKGDIAEGYSVSREKKESFPLTVTSAQKNPTAFYLCASSMPPGQGAHGYTFGSGTRLTVV.

The chain employs TRBV18 and TRBJ2-5; the D is unclear. This CDR3 spans 13 amino acids. Trimming left V 3 bases short and J 4 bases short, with 9 bases between. Germline-derived CDR1 and CDR2 are KGHSH and LQKENI. CDR3 sequence reads: CASSPQWGETQYF. The CDR3 DNA reads TGTGCCAGCTCACCTCAGTGGGGAGAGACCCAGTACTTC.

V and J are TRBV2 and TRBJ1-1; D is undetermined. The CDR3 runs 15 residues. Per germline, CDR1 SNHLY and CDR2 FYNNEI. The V gene lost 2 bases and the J gene lost 0 bases, with 10 bases spanning the gap. The CDR3 DNA reads as TGTGCCAGCAGTGAAAACGGTCGCCTGAACACTGAAGCTTTCTTT. Translation: CASSENGRLNTEAFF.

This clone was detected only a few times. The CDR3 nucleotides read TGTGCCAGCAGCCCAGGGGGCCCAGTGTACGAGCAGTACTTC. Its translation is CASSPGGPVYEQYF. The chain recombines TRBV7-2 with TRBJ2-7; 8 nucleotides line up with TRBD1. CDR3 length: 14 residues. V trimming: 5 bases; J trimming: 4 bases; junction bases outside the gene matches: 7. The germline V gene encodes CDR1 SGHTA and CDR2 FQGNSA.